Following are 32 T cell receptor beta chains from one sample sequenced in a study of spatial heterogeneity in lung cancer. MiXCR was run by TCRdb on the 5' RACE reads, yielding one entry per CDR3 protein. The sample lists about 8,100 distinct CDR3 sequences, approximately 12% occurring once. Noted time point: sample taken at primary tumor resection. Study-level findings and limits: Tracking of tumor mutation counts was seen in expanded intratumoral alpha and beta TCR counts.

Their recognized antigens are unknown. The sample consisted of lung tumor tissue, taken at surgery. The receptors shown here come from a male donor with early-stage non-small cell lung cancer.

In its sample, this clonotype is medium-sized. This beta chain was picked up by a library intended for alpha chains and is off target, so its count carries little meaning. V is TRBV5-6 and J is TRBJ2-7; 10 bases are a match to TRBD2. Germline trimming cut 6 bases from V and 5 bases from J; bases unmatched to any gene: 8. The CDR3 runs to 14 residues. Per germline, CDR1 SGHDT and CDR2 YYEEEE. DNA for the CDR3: TGTGCCAGCACCCCTAGCGGGAGTGATAACGAGCAGTACTTC. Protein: CASTPSGSDNEQYF. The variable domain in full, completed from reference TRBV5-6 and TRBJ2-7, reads DAGVTQSPTHLIKTRGQQVTLRCSPKSGHDTVSWYQQALGQGPQFIFQYYEEEERQRGNFPDRFSGHQFPNYSSELNVNALLLGDSALYLCASTPSGSDNEQYFGPGTRLTVT.

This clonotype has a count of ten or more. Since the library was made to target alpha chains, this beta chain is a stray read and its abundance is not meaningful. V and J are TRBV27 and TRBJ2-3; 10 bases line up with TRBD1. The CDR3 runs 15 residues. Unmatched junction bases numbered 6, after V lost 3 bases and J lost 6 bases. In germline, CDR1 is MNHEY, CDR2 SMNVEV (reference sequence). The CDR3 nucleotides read TGTGCCAGCAGTTTTTGGACAGGGGGAGTGGATACGCAGTATTTT. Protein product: CASSFWTGGVDTQYF.

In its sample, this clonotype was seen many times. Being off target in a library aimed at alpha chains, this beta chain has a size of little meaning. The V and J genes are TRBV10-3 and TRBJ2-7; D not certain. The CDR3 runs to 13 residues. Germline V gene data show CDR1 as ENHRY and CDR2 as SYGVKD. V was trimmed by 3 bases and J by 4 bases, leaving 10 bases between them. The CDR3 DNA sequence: TGTGCCATCAGTGAAAGGAGTTCGTACGAGCAGTACTTC. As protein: CAISERSSYEQYF.

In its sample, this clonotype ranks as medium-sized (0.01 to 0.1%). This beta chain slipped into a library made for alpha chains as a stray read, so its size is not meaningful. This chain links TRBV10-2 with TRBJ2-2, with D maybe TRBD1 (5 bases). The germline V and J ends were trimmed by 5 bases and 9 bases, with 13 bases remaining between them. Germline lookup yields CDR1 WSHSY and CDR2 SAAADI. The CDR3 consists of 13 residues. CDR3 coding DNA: TGCGCCAGCAGTTCAAATCAGGGATGGGAGCTGTTTTTT. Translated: CASSSNQGWELFF.

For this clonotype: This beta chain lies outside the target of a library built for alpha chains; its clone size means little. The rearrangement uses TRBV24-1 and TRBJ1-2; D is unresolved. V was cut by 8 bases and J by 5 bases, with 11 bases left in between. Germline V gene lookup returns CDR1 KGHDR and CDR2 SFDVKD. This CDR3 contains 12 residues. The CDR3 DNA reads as TGTGCCACCACCGACACTGGGTATGGCTACACCTTC. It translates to CATTDTGYGYTF.

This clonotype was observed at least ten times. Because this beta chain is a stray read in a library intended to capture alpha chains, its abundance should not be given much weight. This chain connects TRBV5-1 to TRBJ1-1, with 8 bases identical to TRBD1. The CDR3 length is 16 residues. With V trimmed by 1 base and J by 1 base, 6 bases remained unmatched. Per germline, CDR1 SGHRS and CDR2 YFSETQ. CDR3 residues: CASSLTIQGGNTEAFF. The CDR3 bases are TGCGCCAGCAGCTTGACTATACAGGGGGGGAACACTGAAGCTTTCTTT.

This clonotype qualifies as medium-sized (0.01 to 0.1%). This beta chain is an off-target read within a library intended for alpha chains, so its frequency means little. The CDR3, as DNA: TGTGCCAGCAGTTGGGCGGACGTCTCCTACAATGAGCAGTTCTTC. Encoded protein: CASSWADVSYNEQFF. The chain combines TRBV6-2 or TRBV6-3 with TRBJ2-1, with D unresolved. Germline V gives CDR1 MNHEY, CDR2 SVGEGT. The CDR3 spans 15 residues. Trimming took 4 bases from V and 0 from J, leaving 10 bases between them.

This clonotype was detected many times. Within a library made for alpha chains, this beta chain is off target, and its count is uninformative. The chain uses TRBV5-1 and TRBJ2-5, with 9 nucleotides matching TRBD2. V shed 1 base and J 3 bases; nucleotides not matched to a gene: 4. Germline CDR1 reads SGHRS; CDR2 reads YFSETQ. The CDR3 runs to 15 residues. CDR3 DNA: TGCGCCAGCAGCTTGTATTTAGCGGGAGAAGAGACCCAGTACTTC. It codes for CASSLYLAGEETQYF.

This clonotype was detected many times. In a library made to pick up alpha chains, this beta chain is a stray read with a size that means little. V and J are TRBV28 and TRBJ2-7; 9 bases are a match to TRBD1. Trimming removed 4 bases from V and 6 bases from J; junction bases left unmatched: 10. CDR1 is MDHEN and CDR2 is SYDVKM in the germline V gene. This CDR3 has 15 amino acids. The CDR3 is CASSWGPGQGREQYF. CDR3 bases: TGTGCCAGCAGTTGGGGACCGGGACAGGGACGCGAGCAGTACTTC.

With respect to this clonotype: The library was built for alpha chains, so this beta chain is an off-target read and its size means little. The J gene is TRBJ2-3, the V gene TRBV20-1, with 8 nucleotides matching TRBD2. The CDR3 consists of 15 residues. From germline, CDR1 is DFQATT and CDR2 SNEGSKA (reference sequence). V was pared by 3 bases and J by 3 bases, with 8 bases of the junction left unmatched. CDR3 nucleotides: TGCAGTGCTAGTTCCAGCGGGGGTTCTACAGATACGCAGTATTTT. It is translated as CSASSSGGSTDTQYF.

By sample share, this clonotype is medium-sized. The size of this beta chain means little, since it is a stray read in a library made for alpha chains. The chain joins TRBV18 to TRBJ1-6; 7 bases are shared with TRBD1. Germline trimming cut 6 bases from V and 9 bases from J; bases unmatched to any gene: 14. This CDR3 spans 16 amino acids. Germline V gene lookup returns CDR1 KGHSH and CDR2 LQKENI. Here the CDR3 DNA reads TGTGCCAGCTCTCTACAGGGGAGCGGGATCGGTTCACCCCTCCACTTT. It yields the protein CASSLQGSGIGSPLHF. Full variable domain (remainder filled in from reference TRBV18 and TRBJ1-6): NAGVMQNPRHLVRRRGQEARLRCSPMKGHSHVYWYRQLPEEGLKFMVYLQKENIIDESGMPKERFSAEFPKEGPSILRIQQVVRGDSAAYFCASSLQGSGIGSPLHFGNGTRLTVT.

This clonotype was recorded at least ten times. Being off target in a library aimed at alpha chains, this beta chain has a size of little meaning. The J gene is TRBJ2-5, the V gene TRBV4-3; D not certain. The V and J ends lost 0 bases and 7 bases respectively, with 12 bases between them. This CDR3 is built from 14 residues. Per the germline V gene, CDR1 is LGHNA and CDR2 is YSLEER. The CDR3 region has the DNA TGCGCCAGCAGCCAAGATAACAGCCTGGGGACCCAGTACTTC. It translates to CASSQDNSLGTQYF.

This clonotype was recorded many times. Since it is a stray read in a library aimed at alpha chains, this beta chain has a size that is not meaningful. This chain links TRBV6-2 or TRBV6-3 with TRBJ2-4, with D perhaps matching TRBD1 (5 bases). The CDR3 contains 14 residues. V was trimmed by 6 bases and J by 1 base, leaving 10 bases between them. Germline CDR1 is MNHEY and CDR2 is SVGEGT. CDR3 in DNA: TGTGCCAGCAGATCAGGGTCGGCCAAAAACATTCAGTACTTC. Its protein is CASRSGSAKNIQYF.

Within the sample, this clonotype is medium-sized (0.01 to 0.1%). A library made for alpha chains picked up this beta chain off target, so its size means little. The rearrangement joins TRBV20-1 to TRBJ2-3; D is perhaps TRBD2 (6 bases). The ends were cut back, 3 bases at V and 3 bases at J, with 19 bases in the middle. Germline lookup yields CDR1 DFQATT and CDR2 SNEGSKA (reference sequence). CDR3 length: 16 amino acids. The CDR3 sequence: CSARVNPGLLTDTQYF. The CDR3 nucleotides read TGCAGTGCTAGGGTGAATCCGGGACTGTTAACAGATACGCAGTATTTT.

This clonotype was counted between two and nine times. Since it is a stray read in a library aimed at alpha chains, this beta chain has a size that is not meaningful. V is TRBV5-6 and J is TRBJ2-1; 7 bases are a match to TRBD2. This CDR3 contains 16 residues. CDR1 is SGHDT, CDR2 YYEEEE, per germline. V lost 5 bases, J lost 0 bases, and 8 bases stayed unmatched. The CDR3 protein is CASRTTRGSSYNEQFF. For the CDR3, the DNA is TGTGCCAGCAGGACAACGCGCGGGAGCTCCTACAATGAGCAGTTCTTC.

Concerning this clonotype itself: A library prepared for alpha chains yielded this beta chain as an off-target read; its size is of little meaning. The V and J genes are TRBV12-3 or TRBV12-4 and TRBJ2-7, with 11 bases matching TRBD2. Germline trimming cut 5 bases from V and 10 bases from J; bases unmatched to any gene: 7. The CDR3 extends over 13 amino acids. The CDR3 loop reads CASSVTSGKVQYF. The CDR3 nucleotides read TGTGCCAGCAGTGTGACTAGCGGGAAGGTACAGTACTTC.

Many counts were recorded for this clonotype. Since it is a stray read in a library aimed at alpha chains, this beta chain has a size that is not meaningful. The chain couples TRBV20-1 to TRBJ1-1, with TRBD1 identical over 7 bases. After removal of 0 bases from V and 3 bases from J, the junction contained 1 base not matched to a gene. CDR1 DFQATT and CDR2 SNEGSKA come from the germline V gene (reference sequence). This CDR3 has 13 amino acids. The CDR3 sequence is CSARDQGDTEAFF. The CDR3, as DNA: TGCAGTGCTAGAGATCAGGGGGACACTGAAGCTTTCTTT.

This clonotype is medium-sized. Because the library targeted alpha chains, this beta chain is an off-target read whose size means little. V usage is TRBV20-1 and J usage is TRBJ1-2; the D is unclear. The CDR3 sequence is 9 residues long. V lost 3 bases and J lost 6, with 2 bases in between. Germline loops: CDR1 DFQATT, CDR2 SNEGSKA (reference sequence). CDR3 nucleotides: TGCAGTGCTAGGAATGGCTACACCTTC. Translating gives CSARNGYTF.

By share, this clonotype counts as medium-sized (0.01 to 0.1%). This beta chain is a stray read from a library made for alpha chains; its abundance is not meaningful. The CDR3 region has the DNA TGCAGCGTTGTCGGGAGAGGCTCCTACAATGAGCAGTTCTTC. It codes for CSVVGRGSYNEQFF. This rearrangement joins TRBV29-1 to TRBJ2-1, with a possible D match to TRBD2 (6 bases). The CDR3 is 14 amino acids. Germline V CDR1 and CDR2: SQVTM, ANQGSEA. The ends were cut back, 4 bases at V and 0 bases at J, with 10 bases in the middle.

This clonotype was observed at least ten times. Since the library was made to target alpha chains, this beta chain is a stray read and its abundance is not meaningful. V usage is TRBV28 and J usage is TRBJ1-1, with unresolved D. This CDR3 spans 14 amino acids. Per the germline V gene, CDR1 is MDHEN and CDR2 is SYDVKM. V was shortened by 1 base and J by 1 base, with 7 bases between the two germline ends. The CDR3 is CASSLSLWNTEAFF. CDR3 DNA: TGTGCCAGCAGTTTATCACTGTGGAACACTGAAGCTTTCTTT.

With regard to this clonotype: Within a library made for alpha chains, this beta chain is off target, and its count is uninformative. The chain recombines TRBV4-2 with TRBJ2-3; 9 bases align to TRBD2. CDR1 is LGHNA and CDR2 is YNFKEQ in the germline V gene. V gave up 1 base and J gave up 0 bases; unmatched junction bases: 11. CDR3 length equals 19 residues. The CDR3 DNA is TGTGCCAGCAGCCAAGGGGTTAGCGGGGGAGCTACTAGCACAGATACGCAGTATTTT. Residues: CASSQGVSGGATSTDTQYF.

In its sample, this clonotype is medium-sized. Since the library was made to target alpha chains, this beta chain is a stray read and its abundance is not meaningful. CDR3 bases: TGTGCCAGCAGCTACACAGATACGCAGTATTTT. Protein product: CASSYTDTQYF. The chain uses TRBV11-2 and TRBJ2-3; D remains ambiguous. This CDR3 spans 11 amino acids. V gave up 4 bases and J gave up 2 bases, with 1 base separating them. CDR1 and CDR2 (germline): SGHAT, FQNNGV.

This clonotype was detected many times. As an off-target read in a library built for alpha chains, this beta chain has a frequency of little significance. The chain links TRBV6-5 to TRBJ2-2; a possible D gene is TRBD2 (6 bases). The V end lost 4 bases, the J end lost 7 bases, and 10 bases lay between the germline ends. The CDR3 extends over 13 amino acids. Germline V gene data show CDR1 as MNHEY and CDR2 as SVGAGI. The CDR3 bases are TGTGCCAGCAGTTTCCAGGGAGGCGGGGAGCTGTTTTTT. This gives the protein CASSFQGGGELFF.

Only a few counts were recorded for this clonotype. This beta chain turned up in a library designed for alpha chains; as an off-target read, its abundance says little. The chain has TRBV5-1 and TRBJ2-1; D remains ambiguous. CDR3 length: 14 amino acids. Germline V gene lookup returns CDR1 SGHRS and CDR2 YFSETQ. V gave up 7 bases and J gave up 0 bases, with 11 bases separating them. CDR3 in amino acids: CASESDSSYNEQFF. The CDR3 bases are TGCGCCAGCGAGAGCGATTCCTCCTACAATGAGCAGTTCTTC.

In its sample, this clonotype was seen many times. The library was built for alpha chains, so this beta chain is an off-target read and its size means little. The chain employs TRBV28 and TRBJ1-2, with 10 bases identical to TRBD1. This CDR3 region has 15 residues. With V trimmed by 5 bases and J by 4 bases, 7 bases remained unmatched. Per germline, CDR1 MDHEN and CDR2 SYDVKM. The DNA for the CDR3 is TGTGCCAGCAGTGGGGGACAGGGGAGGCCCTATGGCTACACCTTC. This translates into CASSGGQGRPYGYTF.

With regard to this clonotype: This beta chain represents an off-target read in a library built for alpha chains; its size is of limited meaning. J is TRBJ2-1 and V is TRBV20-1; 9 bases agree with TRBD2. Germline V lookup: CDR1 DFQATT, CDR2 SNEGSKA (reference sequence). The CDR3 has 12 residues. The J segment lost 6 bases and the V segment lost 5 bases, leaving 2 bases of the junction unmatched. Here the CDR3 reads CSALTSGNEQFF. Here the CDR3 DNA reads TGCAGTGCTTTGACTAGCGGCAATGAGCAGTTCTTC.

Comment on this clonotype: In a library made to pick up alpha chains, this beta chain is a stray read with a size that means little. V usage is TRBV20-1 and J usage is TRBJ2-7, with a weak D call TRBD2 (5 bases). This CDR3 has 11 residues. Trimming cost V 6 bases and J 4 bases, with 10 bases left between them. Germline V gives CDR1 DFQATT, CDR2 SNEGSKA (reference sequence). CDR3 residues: CSAELVYEQYF. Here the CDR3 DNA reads TGCAGTGCGGAACTAGTATACGAGCAGTACTTC.

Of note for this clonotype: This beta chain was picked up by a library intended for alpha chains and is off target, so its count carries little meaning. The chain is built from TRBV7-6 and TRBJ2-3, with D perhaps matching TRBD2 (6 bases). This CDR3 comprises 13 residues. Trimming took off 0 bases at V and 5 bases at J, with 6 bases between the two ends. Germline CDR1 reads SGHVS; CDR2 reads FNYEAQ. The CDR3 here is CASSLAGGDTQYF. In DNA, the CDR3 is TGTGCCAGCAGCTTAGCGGGAGGAGATACGCAGTATTTT. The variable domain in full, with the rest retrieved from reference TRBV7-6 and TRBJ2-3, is GAGVSQSPRYKVTKRGQDVALRCDPISGHVSLYWYRQALGQGPEFLTYFNYEAQQDKSGLPNDRFSAERPEGSISTLTIQRTEQRDSAMYRCASSLAGGDTQYFGPGTRLTVL.

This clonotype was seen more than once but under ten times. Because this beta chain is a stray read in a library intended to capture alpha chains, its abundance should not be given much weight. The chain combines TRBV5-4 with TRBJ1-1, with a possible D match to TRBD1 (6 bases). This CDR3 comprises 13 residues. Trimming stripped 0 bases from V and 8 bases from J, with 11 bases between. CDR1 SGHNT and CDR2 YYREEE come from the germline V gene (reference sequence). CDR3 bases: TGTGCCAGCAGCTTGGACCAGGGGAGGGAAGCTTTCTTT. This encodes CASSLDQGREAFF. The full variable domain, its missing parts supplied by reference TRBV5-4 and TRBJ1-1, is ETGVTQSPTHLIKTRGQQVTLRCSSQSGHNTVSWYQQALGQGPQFIFQYYREEENGRGNFPPRFSGLQFPNYSSELNVNALELDDSALYLCASSLDQGREAFFGQGTRLTVV.

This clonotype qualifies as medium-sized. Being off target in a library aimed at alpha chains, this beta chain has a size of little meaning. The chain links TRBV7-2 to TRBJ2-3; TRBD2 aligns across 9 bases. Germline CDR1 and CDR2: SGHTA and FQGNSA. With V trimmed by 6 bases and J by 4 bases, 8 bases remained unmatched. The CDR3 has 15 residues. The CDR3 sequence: CASSTGLAMADTQYF. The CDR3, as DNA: TGTGCCAGCAGTACGGGACTAGCAATGGCAGATACGCAGTATTTT.

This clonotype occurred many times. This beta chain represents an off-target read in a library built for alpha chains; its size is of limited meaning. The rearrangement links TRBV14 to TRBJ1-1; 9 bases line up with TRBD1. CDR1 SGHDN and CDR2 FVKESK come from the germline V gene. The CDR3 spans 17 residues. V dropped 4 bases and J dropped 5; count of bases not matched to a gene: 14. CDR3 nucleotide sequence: TGTGCCAGCAGCCCCCGCGGAACTACAGGGGGCCTTACTGAAGCTTTCTTT. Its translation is CASSPRGTTGGLTEAFF.

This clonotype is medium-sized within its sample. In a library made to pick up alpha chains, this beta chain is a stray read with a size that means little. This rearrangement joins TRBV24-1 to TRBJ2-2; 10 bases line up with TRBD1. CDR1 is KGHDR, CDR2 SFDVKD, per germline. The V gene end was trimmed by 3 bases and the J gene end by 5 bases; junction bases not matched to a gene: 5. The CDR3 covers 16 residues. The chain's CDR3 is CATSDPGQGTTGELFF. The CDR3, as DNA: TGTGCCACCAGTGATCCGGGACAGGGGACGACCGGGGAGCTGTTTTTT.